A selection of T cell receptor beta chains follows, all from one sample in a study of T cells in tuberculosis. Sequencing used immunoSEQ multiplex PCR; TCRdb keeps in-frame clones, though not all of them. The data show around 38,000 clones, about 93% seen once. Input material: PBMCs. The receptors derive from a donor aged 10 to 29 with latent tuberculosis or without tuberculosis infection. The CDR3 runs from the conserved cysteine through the conserved F or W. A D gene is named only where the DNA matches it firmly. Clone size is shown for a subset of rows, as once, few, many or a class of expanded clone.

abundance	j_gene	d_gene	v_gene	len	CDR3aa	CDR3nt
.	TRBJ2-2	.	TRBV6-4	13	CASSDGDTGELFF	TGTGCCAGCAGTGACGGAGACACCGGGGAGCTGTTTTTT
.	TRBJ2-3	.	TRBV10-3	15	CAISESAGYADTQYF	TGTGCCATCAGTGAGTCGGCAGGGTACGCAGATACGCAGTATTTT
.	TRBJ2-7	.	TRBV6-5	13	CASSPGHGYEQYF	TGTGCCAGCAGTCCAGGGCACGGTTACGAGCAGTACTTC
.	TRBJ2-7	.	TRBV6-6	13	CASSRQPPYEQYF	TGTGCCAGCAGTCGACAGCCACCCTACGAGCAGTACTTC
.	TRBJ2-7	.	TRBV10-3	15	CAISENVGVSYEQYF	TGTGCCATCAGTGAGAACGTCGGTGTCTCCTACGAGCAGTACTTC
.	TRBJ2-1	.	TRBV10-3	15	CAISDPEEGPHEQFF	TGTGCCATCAGTGACCCGGAGGAGGGGCCCCATGAGCAGTTCTTC
.	TRBJ2-3	TRBD2	TRBV5-1	17	CASSLLASGGSTDTQYF	TGCGCCAGCAGCTTGCTTGCCAGCGGGGGGAGCACAGATACGCAGTATTTT
.	TRBJ1-2	TRBD1	TRBV9	14	CASSRDRGNYGYTF	TGTGCCAGCAGTCGGGACAGGGGTAACTATGGCTACACCTTC
.	TRBJ2-3	.	TRBV4-1	18	CASSQRGGPTSGPDTQYF	TGCGCCAGCAGCCAACGGGGAGGACCGACGTCGGGGCCAGATACGCAGTATTTT
.	TRBJ2-3	TRBD2	TRBV29-1	14	CSVVGGGAVDTQYF	TGCAGCGTTGTTGGCGGGGGGGCCGTAGATACGCAGTATTTT
once	TRBJ2-7	.	TRBV6-1	14	CASGRRDGPYEQYF	TGTGCCAGCGGCCGGAGGGACGGTCCCTACGAGCAGTACTTC
once	TRBJ2-6	.	TRBV7-2	15	CASSAQQAGANVLTF	TGTGCCAGCAGCGCACAACAAGCTGGGGCCAACGTCCTGACTTTC
few	TRBJ1-5	TRBD1	TRBV4-1	16	CASSQGPDRDYQPQHF	TGCGCCAGCAGCCAGGGACCTGACAGGGACTATCAGCCCCAGCATTTT
.	TRBJ1-2	.	TRBV7-9	12	CASSLQNYGYTF	TGTGCCAGCAGCTTACAAAACTATGGCTACACCTTC
.	TRBJ1-2	.	TRBV30	11	CAWSPTSGYTF	TGTGCCTGGAGTCCTACTAGCGGCTACACCTTC